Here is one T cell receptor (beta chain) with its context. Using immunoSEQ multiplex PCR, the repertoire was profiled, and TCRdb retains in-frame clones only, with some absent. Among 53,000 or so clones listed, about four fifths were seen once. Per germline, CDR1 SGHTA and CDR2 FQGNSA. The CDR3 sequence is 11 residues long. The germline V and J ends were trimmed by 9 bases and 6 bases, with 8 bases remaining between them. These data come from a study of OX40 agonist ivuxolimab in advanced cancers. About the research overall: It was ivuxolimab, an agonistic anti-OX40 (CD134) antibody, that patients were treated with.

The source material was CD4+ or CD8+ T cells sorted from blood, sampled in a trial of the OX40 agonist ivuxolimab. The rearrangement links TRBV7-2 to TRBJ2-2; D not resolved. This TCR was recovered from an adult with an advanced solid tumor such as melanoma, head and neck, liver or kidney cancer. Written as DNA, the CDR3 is TGTGCCAGTGGCATCGCCGGGGAGCTGTTTTTT. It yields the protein CASGIAGELFF. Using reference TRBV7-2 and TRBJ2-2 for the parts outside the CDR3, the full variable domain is GAGVSQSPSNKVTEKGKDVELRCDPISGHTALYWYRQSLGQGLEFLIYFQGNSAPDKSGLPSDRFSAERTGGSVSTLTIQRTQQEDSAVYLCASGIAGELFFGEGSRLTVL.